A selection of T cell receptor beta chains follows, all from one sample in a study of Tregs in tolerant kidney transplant recipients. Sequenced by immunoSEQ multiplex PCR; TCRdb stores in-frame clones only, minus some. Here the sample spans some 74,000 clones, 85% to 95% being singletons. This material consisted of Tregs from blood, taken before the transplant. Receptor source: a human donor who received a combined kidney and bone marrow transplant. Each CDR3 is given with its conserved first and last residue. D genes are given only for firm matches. Only part of the rows carry a size: once, few, many, or a class if the clone is expanded.

>TRBV7-3|TRBJ2-1|-|TRBD2
CASSRGSQNEQFF
TGTGCCAGCAGCCGCGGGAGTCAAAATGAGCAGTTCTTC
>TRBV4-1|TRBJ2-7|-|TRBD2
CASSQASGTSSYEQYF
TGCGCCAGCAGCCAAGCATCCGGGACTAGCAGCTACGAGCAGTACTTC
>TRBV2|TRBJ2-1|-|TRBD2
CASSGAGVGTNEQFF
TGTGCCAGCAGTGGAGCGGGAGTCGGTACGAATGAGCAGTTCTTC
>TRBV7-9|TRBJ1-1|-|-
CASSPNVVNTEAFF
TGTGCCAGCAGCCCTAATGTCGTGAACACTGAAGCTTTCTTT
>TRBV18|TRBJ2-5|-|-
CASSPPALSETQYF
TGTGCCAGCTCACCACCGGCCCTCAGCGAGACCCAGTACTTC
>TRBV21-1|TRBJ1-5|once|-
CASSKEVGINQPQHF
TGTGCCAGCAGCAAAGAGGTGGGAATCAATCAGCCCCAGCATTTT
>TRBV7-2|TRBJ2-3|-|TRBD1
CASSLRQGRIGTDTQYF
TGTGCCAGCAGCCTAAGACAGGGAAGGATAGGCACAGATACGCAGTATTTT
>TRBV28|TRBJ2-7|-|-
CASTSASYEQYF
TGTGCCAGCACCTCGGCGAGCTACGAGCAGTACTTC
>TRBV5-1|TRBJ2-5|-|TRBD1
CASSPGTGVETQYF
TGCGCCAGCAGCCCCGGGACAGGGGTTGAGACCCAGTACTTC
>TRBV5-1|TRBJ2-1|-|-
CASSLGSAEQFF
TGCGCCAGCAGCTTGGGATCCGCTGAGCAGTTCTTC
>TRBV2|TRBJ2-2|-|-
CASSGGGARDTGELFF
TGTGCCAGCAGTGGAGGGGGGGCGCGGGACACCGGGGAGCTGTTTTTT
>TRBV5-4|TRBJ2-1|-|-
CASSPRLRSDSNYEQFF
TGTGCCAGCAGCCCTCGGCTACGGAGCGACTCGAACTATGAGCAGTTCTTC
>TRBV9|TRBJ2-6|-|-
CASSPPGAGANVLTF
TGTGCCAGCAGCCCCCCGGGGGCTGGGGCCAACGTCCTGACTTTC
>TRBV18|TRBJ1-2|-|-
CASSPGQDYYGYTF
TGTGCCAGCTCACCGGGCCAGGACTACTATGGCTACACCTTC
>TRBV7-2|TRBJ1-2|-|-
CASSLGLQGFGYTF
TGTGCCAGCAGCTTAGGTCTCCAGGGCTTTGGCTACACCTTC
>TRBV19|TRBJ2-3|-|TRBD2
CASSPLAGVTDTQYF
TGTGCCAGTAGCCCACTGGCGGGAGTTACAGATACGCAGTATTTT
>TRBV6-1|TRBJ1-1|-|TRBD1
CASRPGQASYTEAFF
TGTGCCAGCAGACCGGGACAGGCCTCTTACACTGAAGCTTTCTTT
>TRBV28|TRBJ1-4|few|TRBD1
CASSSPGTGLGEKLFF
TGTGCCAGCAGTTCGCCAGGGACAGGGTTGGGCGAAAAACTGTTTTTT
>TRBV6-4|TRBJ1-1|-|-
CASSDSMEEGDTEAFF
TGTGCCAGCAGTGACTCGATGGAGGAGGGGGACACTGAAGCTTTCTTT
>TRBV10-3|TRBJ2-2|-|-
CAIRDRGDTGELFF
TGTGCCATCAGGGACAGAGGGGACACCGGGGAGCTGTTTTTT